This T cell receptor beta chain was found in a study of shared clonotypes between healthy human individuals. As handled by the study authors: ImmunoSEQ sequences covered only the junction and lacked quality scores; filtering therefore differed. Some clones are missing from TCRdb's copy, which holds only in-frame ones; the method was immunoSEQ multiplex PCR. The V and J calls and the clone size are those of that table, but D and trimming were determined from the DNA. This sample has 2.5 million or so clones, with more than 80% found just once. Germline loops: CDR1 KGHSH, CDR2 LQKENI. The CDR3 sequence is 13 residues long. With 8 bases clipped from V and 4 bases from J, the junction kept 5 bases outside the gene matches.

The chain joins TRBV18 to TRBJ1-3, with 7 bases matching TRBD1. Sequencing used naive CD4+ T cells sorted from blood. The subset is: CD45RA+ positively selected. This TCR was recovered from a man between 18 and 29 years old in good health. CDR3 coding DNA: TGTGCCAGCCTGACAGGGTACGGAAACACCATATATTTT. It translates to CASLTGYGNTIYF.